This T cell receptor beta chain came from a study of T cell responses to AZD1222 COVID-19 vaccine. Study-level findings and limits: Regions 160-218 and 743-854 held dominance among vaccine-associated CD4 TCRs, which spanned spike. Only a handful of AZD1222 recipients tested seropositive at baseline.

This clone was detected once. Its matching antigen is unknown. Generated by immunoSEQ multiplex PCR, the TCRdb table keeps only in-frame clones and is missing some. This sample has 200,000 or so clones, with around 93% found just once. The J segment lost 1 base and the V segment lost 4 bases, leaving 3 bases of the junction unmatched. This CDR3 comprises 14 residues. The V gene's germline CDR1 is SGHNT and CDR2 YYREEE (reference sequence). Sample: peripheral blood, taken on day 0 of AZD1222 vaccination. The clonotype originates from an adult in good health. This sequence joins TRBV5-4 and TRBJ2-3; 7 nucleotides match TRBD1. CDR3 nucleotide sequence: TGTGCCAGCAGCGACAGGGCTGGCACAGATACGCAGTATTTT. It codes for CASSDRAGTDTQYF.